This T cell receptor (beta chain) was observed in a study of PD-1 blockade in classical Hodgkin lymphoma (dated by TCRdb to the early 2020s). Study-level background: Nivolumab dosing was 3 mg/kg intravenously every 2 weeks, continuing until either disease progression or unacceptable toxicity. To define a peripheral blood immune signature of response to PD-1 blockade in classical Hodgkin lymphoma, the study combined TCR beta sequencing with CyTOF. Paper-wide results and their limitations: By C4D1, a significant rise was seen in CD4+ TCR diversity but not in CD8+ TCR diversity (p=0.0027 vs p=0.16), and the rise was most apparent among complete responders (p=0.02). The study was limited to a single clinical trial cohort, and causes of repertoire differences, possibly disease activity or prior therapy, remained undefined. Diversity was lower in patients who began nivolumab less than 1 year after ASCT, so these patients were left out of later analyses to avoid confounding by immune reconstitution. Baseline TCR diversity was reported to be lower in newly diagnosed patients than in healthy donors, and even lower in relapsed/refractory patients. Trial patients achieving complete response had baseline diversity similar to newly diagnosed patients, whereas partial responders and progressors had significantly lower diversity.

A word on this clone: It lacks a known antigen. Nothing much larger sits one base from this clone, and base qualities are not available.

What this sample's time point label stands for: cycle 4 day 1 (C4D1), after 6 weeks of nivolumab. All trial patients had relapsed after autologous stem cell transplantation, with cohorts A, B and C differing in prior brentuximab vedotin exposure. Magnetic negative selection with a Miltenyi CD4+ T cell isolation kit was used to purify CD4+ T cells from thawed PBMCs. The trial cohort was composed of 56 patients with relapsed/refractory classical Hodgkin lymphoma, for whom complete response, partial response or progressive disease was recorded as best overall response. In the multi-cohort phase II CheckMate 205 trial, trial patients received single-agent nivolumab. An independent review committee assessed best overall response by applying the 2007 International Working Group response criteria. PBMCs from the trial were collected at three points: immediately before nivolumab initiation (C1D1), and during therapy at cycle 2 day 1 and cycle 4 day 1. Peripheral blood was collected in 8 mL Vacutainer Cell Preparation Tubes, from which PBMCs were isolated by centrifugation and then cryopreserved. Purified CD4+ and CD8+ fractions were prepared only for cases in which an additional PBMC sample was available. Magnetically labelled cells were removed on LS columns in a quadroMACS separator, and the flow-through was collected as the purified fraction.

CDR1 and CDR2 (KGHSH, LQKENI) derive from the germline V gene. V is reduced by 5 bases and J by 8 bases, leaving a spacing of 19 bases between them. The CDR3 runs 15 residues from the cysteine to the phenylalanine. Only CDR3 DNA is held: 45 bases, read in frame from base 1. The Qiagen DNeasy kit was used to extract genomic DNA from unsorted PBMCs and from the negatively selected CD4+ and CD8+ fractions. TCR beta CDR3 regions were subjected to amplification by immunoSEQ multiplex PCR with primers that anneal to V and J segments. A synthetic immune receptor repertoire was used to minimize amplification bias, and any residual bias was removed computationally once sequencing was done. The original pipeline was this. Custom Python scripts were used to quantify repertoire diversity as the Shannon entropy index. Unsorted, CD4+ and CD8+ repertoires were examined separately, except in combined analyses, for which CD4+ and CD8+ sequences were merged in silico. Clonal expansion was defined as at least a 2-fold frequency increase after treatment relative to C1D1, with a pseudocount of 0.5 for undetected baseline clones. Clones with 0 or 1 copy at C1D1 were defined as singleton clones, while clones with 2 or more copies were defined as non-singleton clones. Clones expanded in unsorted samples were labelled as CD4+, CD8+ or unknown by matching protein sequences in sorted samples from the same patient. Wilcoxon tests on paired samples were used to test diversity changes from C1D1 to C4D1. What TCRdb holds here is the immuneACCESS table cut down to in-frame rearrangements. Part of the clones is not present; checked against another copy, under half of the missing clones reflect an unresolved V gene, and the others are unexplained. Clone size and V and J calls were adopted from that table, with D and trimming inferred from the DNA. Present in this sample are about 18,000 clones, approximately 87% of which were seen just once. The ten largest clones represent just over 2.5% of the sample.

The V and J segments used are TRBV18 and TRBJ2-1; TRBD1 could be the D gene, as 6 bases match. The TCR sequence derives from a human donor with classical Hodgkin lymphoma. The sample consisted of CD4+ T cells from blood, taken before the fourth cycle of nivolumab. The DNA reads as follows: TGTGCCAGCTCAAACCCCGGCAGGGGAGTTTATGAGCAGTTCTTC. Its product reads: CASSNPGRGVYEQFF.